A selection of T cell receptor beta chains follows, all from one sample in a study of OX40 agonist ivuxolimab in advanced cancers. The repertoire was sequenced with immunoSEQ multiplex PCR; TCRdb's copy has only in-frame clones and lacks some. The table has about 80,000 clones, over 80% seen once. Sequences were derived from CD4+ or CD8+ T cells sorted from blood, sampled in a trial of the OX40 agonist ivuxolimab. Receptors originate from an adult with an advanced solid tumor such as melanoma, head and neck, liver or kidney cancer. Both conserved end residues are part of each CDR3. D genes are given only for firm matches. Clone sizes are given selectively: once, few, many, or a class where the clone is expanded.

D gene: .
clone size: .
V gene: TRBV23-1
J gene: TRBJ1-1
CDR3 DNA: TGCGCCAGCAGCCAATGGAGGCGTACCGACCCAATAGAAACTGAAGCTTTCTTT
CDR3 protein: CASSQWRRTDPIETEAFF

D gene: TRBD2
clone size: .
V gene: TRBV5-1
J gene: TRBJ2-2
CDR3 DNA: TGCGCCAGCAGCTCGGGACTAGCGACGGTTATGAACACCGGGGAGCTGTTTTTT
CDR3 protein: CASSSGLATVMNTGELFF

D gene: TRBD1
clone size: few
V gene: TRBV27
J gene: TRBJ1-2
CDR3 DNA: TGTGCCAGCAGGGGGACAGGAGACTATGGCTACACCTTC
CDR3 protein: CASRGTGDYGYTF

D gene: .
clone size: .
V gene: TRBV18
J gene: TRBJ1-2
CDR3 DNA: TGTGCCAGCTCACTGGACGATGGAGCTCGAGGCTACACCTTC
CDR3 protein: CASSLDDGARGYTF

D gene: TRBD2
clone size: .
V gene: TRBV5-6
J gene: TRBJ2-2
CDR3 DNA: TGTGCCAGCAGCTTCGGGACTAGGGGTACCGGGGAGCTGTTTTTT
CDR3 protein: CASSFGTRGTGELFF

D gene: TRBD1
clone size: .
V gene: TRBV30
J gene: TRBJ1-2
CDR3 DNA: TGTGCCTGGAGTGCTACTCTGACAGGGAACTATGGCTACACCTTC
CDR3 protein: CAWSATLTGNYGYTF

D gene: .
clone size: .
V gene: TRBV5-8
J gene: TRBJ1-5
CDR3 DNA: TGTGCCAGCAGCACAGGCGGTAATCAGCCCCAGCATTTT
CDR3 protein: CASSTGGNQPQHF

D gene: .
clone size: .
V gene: TRBV5-1
J gene: TRBJ2-2
CDR3 DNA: TGCGCCAGCAGCTTCGACGGAATAGGCGGGGAGCTGTTTTTT
CDR3 protein: CASSFDGIGGELFF

D gene: .
clone size: .
V gene: TRBV27
J gene: TRBJ1-5
CDR3 DNA: TGTGCCAGCAGTTTATTGGGGGGTTATCAGCCCCAGCATTTT
CDR3 protein: CASSLLGGYQPQHF

D gene: TRBD1
clone size: .
V gene: TRBV9
J gene: TRBJ1-2
CDR3 DNA: TGTGCCAGCAGCACCGGGACAGCTAACTATGGCTACACCTTC
CDR3 protein: CASSTGTANYGYTF

D gene: .
clone size: .
V gene: TRBV5-4
J gene: TRBJ2-1
CDR3 DNA: TGTGCCAGCAGCTTTCGCGGGTCAGGCAATGAGCAGTTCTTC
CDR3 protein: CASSFRGSGNEQFF

D gene: TRBD2
clone size: .
V gene: TRBV27
J gene: TRBJ2-3
CDR3 DNA: TGTGCCAGCAGCAGTAGCGGGGGGGAACACACAGATACGCAGTATTTT
CDR3 protein: CASSSSGGEHTDTQYF

D gene: .
clone size: .
V gene: TRBV11-3
J gene: TRBJ2-7
CDR3 DNA: TGTGCCAGCAGCTTAGGGGGAGAGGCAAACTACGAGCAGTACTTC
CDR3 protein: CASSLGGEANYEQYF

D gene: .
clone size: .
V gene: TRBV9
J gene: TRBJ1-5
CDR3 DNA: TGTGCCAGCAGCGTAGGTGGGGGATCATCGCCCCAGCATTTT
CDR3 protein: CASSVGGGSSPQHF

D gene: TRBD1
clone size: .
V gene: TRBV4-1
J gene: TRBJ1-5
CDR3 DNA: TGCGCCAGCAGCCAAGGGACAGGGACCCAGCATTTT
CDR3 protein: CASSQGTGTQHF

D gene: .
clone size: few
V gene: TRBV7-6
J gene: TRBJ1-5
CDR3 DNA: TGTGCCAGCAGCTTAGGGGGGCCCAATCAGCCCCAGCATTTT
CDR3 protein: CASSLGGPNQPQHF

D gene: .
clone size: .
V gene: TRBV27
J gene: TRBJ1-5
CDR3 DNA: TGTGCCAGCAGTGTAATCGGGGCGAATCAGCCCCAGCATTTT
CDR3 protein: CASSVIGANQPQHF

D gene: .
clone size: .
V gene: TRBV5-5
J gene: TRBJ2-2
CDR3 DNA: TGTGCCAGCAGCTTCGTAGTCGGGGGCGCGAACACCGGGGAGCTGTTTTTT
CDR3 protein: CASSFVVGGANTGELFF

D gene: .
clone size: .
V gene: TRBV5-6
J gene: TRBJ2-3
CDR3 DNA: TGTGCCAGCAGCTCGGGGGGCTGGGCAGATACGCAGTATTTT
CDR3 protein: CASSSGGWADTQYF

D gene: .
clone size: .
V gene: TRBV6-5
J gene: TRBJ1-6
CDR3 DNA: TGTGCCAGCAGTGGTTCGGCCATACAGATTTCACCCCTCCACTTT
CDR3 protein: CASSGSAIQISPLHF

D gene: .
clone size: few
V gene: TRBV27
J gene: TRBJ1-5
CDR3 DNA: TGTGCCAGCAGTCTTGTTTATAGCAATCAGCCCCAGCATTTT
CDR3 protein: CASSLVYSNQPQHF

D gene: .
clone size: .
V gene: TRBV20-1
J gene: TRBJ1-1
CDR3 DNA: TGCAGTGCTAGATCGGGTGGAGGCGCTTTCTTT
CDR3 protein: CSARSGGGAFF

D gene: .
clone size: .
V gene: TRBV13
J gene: TRBJ1-1
CDR3 DNA: TGTGCCAGCAGCTTATGGAGTGCGATTGAAGCTTTCTTT
CDR3 protein: CASSLWSAIEAFF

D gene: .
clone size: .
V gene: TRBV5-6
J gene: TRBJ2-7
CDR3 DNA: TGTGCCAGCAGCTTGGGGCGGGTGACAGCCACCACCTACGAGCAGTACTTC
CDR3 protein: CASSLGRVTATTYEQYF

D gene: TRBD1
clone size: .
V gene: TRBV13
J gene: TRBJ2-7
CDR3 DNA: TGTGCCAGCAGCCTATCCAACAGGGGGCTCTCCTACGAGCAGTACTTC
CDR3 protein: CASSLSNRGLSYEQYF

D gene: TRBD1
clone size: .
V gene: TRBV19
J gene: TRBJ1-5
CDR3 DNA: TGTGCCAGTAGTCTAACAGGGGTTTTGGTTCTAGATCAGCCCCAGCATTTT
CDR3 protein: CASSLTGVLVLDQPQHF

D gene: TRBD2
clone size: .
V gene: TRBV2
J gene: TRBJ2-3
CDR3 DNA: TGTGCCAGCAGTGAAAGGGGGACTAGTGCAGATACGCAGTATTTT
CDR3 protein: CASSERGTSADTQYF

D gene: TRBD1
clone size: .
V gene: TRBV5-1
J gene: TRBJ2-2
CDR3 DNA: TGCGCCAGCAGCTTAGACAGGGGGCTTACCGGGGAGCTGTTTTTT
CDR3 protein: CASSLDRGLTGELFF

D gene: .
clone size: .
V gene: TRBV7-9
J gene: TRBJ2-7
CDR3 DNA: TGTGCCAGCAGCTTAGTGGCAGTGAGCTCCTACGAGCAGTACTTC
CDR3 protein: CASSLVAVSSYEQYF

D gene: TRBD1
clone size: .
V gene: TRBV27
J gene: TRBJ2-3
CDR3 DNA: TGTGCCAGCAGCGAGGGACAGACTAGCACAGATACGCAGTATTTT
CDR3 protein: CASSEGQTSTDTQYF

D gene: TRBD1
clone size: .
V gene: TRBV12-5
J gene: TRBJ2-7
CDR3 DNA: TGTGCTAGTGGTTTGTCGACAGGGAACGAGCAGTACTTC
CDR3 protein: CASGLSTGNEQYF

D gene: .
clone size: .
V gene: TRBV11-2
J gene: TRBJ2-7
CDR3 DNA: TGTGCCAGCAGCTTCACGAGGGGTTCCTACGAGCAGTACTTC
CDR3 protein: CASSFTRGSYEQYF

D gene: TRBD2
clone size: .
V gene: TRBV4-2
J gene: TRBJ2-3
CDR3 DNA: TGTGCCAGCAGCCCAGTGCGGGGGGCCTACACAGATACGCAGTATTTT
CDR3 protein: CASSPVRGAYTDTQYF

D gene: .
clone size: .
V gene: TRBV9
J gene: TRBJ2-7
CDR3 DNA: TGTGCCAGCAGCGTAGCGGCCCTTAGCTACGAGCAGTACTTC
CDR3 protein: CASSVAALSYEQYF

D gene: TRBD1
clone size: .
V gene: TRBV9
J gene: TRBJ1-4
CDR3 DNA: TGTGCCAGCAGCCGGGGACAGGGACCTGAAAAACTGTTTTTT
CDR3 protein: CASSRGQGPEKLFF

D gene: TRBD1
clone size: .
V gene: TRBV7-9
J gene: TRBJ1-2
CDR3 DNA: TGTGCCAGCAGCTCTAGGACAGGGGCCAGCTATGGCTACACCTTC
CDR3 protein: CASSSRTGASYGYTF

D gene: .
clone size: .
V gene: TRBV2
J gene: TRBJ2-1
CDR3 DNA: TGTGCCAGCAGTAGATGGACGGGGGCCTCCTACAATGAGCAGTTCTTC
CDR3 protein: CASSRWTGASYNEQFF

D gene: .
clone size: .
V gene: TRBV10-3
J gene: TRBJ2-3
CDR3 DNA: TGTGCCATCAGTGCGGATCTCCTTAGTACAGATACGCAGTATTTT
CDR3 protein: CAISADLLSTDTQYF

D gene: .
clone size: few
V gene: TRBV4-1
J gene: TRBJ2-3
CDR3 DNA: TGCGCCAGCAGCCAAGAGAATCCGGACCCAGATACGCAGTATTTT
CDR3 protein: CASSQENPDPDTQYF